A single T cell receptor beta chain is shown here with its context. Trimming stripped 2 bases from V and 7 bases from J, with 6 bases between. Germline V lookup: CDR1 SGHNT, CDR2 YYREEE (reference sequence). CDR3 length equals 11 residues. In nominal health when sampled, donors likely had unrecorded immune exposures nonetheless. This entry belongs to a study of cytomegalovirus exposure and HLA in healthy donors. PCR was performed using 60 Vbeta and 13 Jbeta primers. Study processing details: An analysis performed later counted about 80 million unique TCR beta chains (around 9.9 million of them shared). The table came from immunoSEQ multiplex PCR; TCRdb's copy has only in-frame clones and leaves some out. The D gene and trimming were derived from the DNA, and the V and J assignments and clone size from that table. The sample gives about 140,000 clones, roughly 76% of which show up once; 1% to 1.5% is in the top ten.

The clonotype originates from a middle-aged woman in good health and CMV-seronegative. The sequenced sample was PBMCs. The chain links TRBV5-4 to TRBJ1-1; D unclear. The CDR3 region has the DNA TGTGCCAGCAGCTTCGGCGGTGAAGCTTTCTTT. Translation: CASSFGGEAFF.